This is a list of T cell receptor beta chains from one sample in a study of blood T cell repertoires in COVID-19. Here immunoSEQ multiplex PCR was the method, and the copy in TCRdb shows in-frame clones only, minus some. The sample records 200,000 to 250,000 clones, around 90% being singletons. Sample: peripheral blood. All receptors come from a young man with COVID-19, enrolled during active disease. CDR3s include the opening cysteine and the closing phenylalanine or tryptophan. A D gene is named only where the DNA matches it firmly. Some rows mark clone size as missing; the rest say once, few, many or name a class of expanded clone.

size: NA
J: TRBJ2-2
D: NA
V: TRBV5-1
CDR3: CASSLENLYTGELFF
DNA: TGCGCCAGCAGCCTCGAGAATTTATACACCGGGGAGCTGTTTTTT

size: NA
J: TRBJ1-5
D: NA
V: TRBV19
CDR3: CASSIDSRGPQHF
DNA: TGTGCCAGTAGTATAGATTCCAGGGGTCCCCAGCATTTT

size: NA
J: TRBJ1-1
D: TRBD1
V: TRBV7-8
CDR3: CASRTGDNTEAFF
DNA: TGTGCCAGCCGGACAGGGGATAACACTGAAGCTTTCTTT

size: NA
J: TRBJ1-1
D: TRBD1
V: TRBV18
CDR3: CASSPDRAAFGEAFF
DNA: TGTGCCAGCTCACCGGACAGGGCGGCGTTTGGTGAAGCTTTCTTT

size: NA
J: TRBJ2-1
D: NA
V: TRBV4-2
CDR3: CASSQGAGYSSYNEQFF
DNA: TGTGCCAGCAGCCAAGGCGCGGGGTATAGCTCCTACAATGAGCAGTTCTTC

size: NA
J: TRBJ2-7
D: NA
V: TRBV6-6
CDR3: CASRDSNSYEQYF
DNA: TGTGCCAGCAGGGACAGCAACTCCTACGAGCAGTACTTC

size: NA
J: TRBJ2-3
D: NA
V: TRBV5-4
CDR3: CASSLIGVTDTQYF
DNA: TGTGCCAGCAGCTTAATAGGGGTCACAGATACGCAGTATTTT

size: NA
J: TRBJ2-7
D: TRBD1
V: TRBV28
CDR3: CASSDRDRLAYEQYF
DNA: TGTGCCAGCAGTGACCGGGACAGGCTAGCCTACGAGCAGTACTTC

size: NA
J: TRBJ2-5
D: TRBD2
V: TRBV28
CDR3: CASSQLAGAVQETQYF
DNA: TGTGCCAGCAGCCAACTAGCGGGAGCGGTCCAAGAGACCCAGTACTTC

size: once
J: TRBJ1-2
D: NA
V: TRBV5-5
CDR3: CASTLSDIRAGYTF
DNA: TGTGCCAGCACCCTTTCGGACATAAGAGCTGGCTACACCTTC

size: NA
J: TRBJ2-1
D: TRBD1
V: TRBV2
CDR3: CASRPRTGSYNEQFF
DNA: TGTGCCAGCAGGCCGCGGACAGGGAGCTACAATGAGCAGTTCTTC

size: NA
J: TRBJ2-2
D: TRBD2
V: TRBV7-3
CDR3: CASSLTPGRLNTGELFF
DNA: TGTGCCAGCAGCTTAACTCCCGGGAGGCTCAACACCGGGGAGCTGTTTTTT

size: NA
J: TRBJ2-7
D: NA
V: TRBV21-1
CDR3: CASSRKRWTMASSYEQYF
DNA: TGTGCCAGCAGCAGAAAACGATGGACAATGGCTAGCTCCTACGAGCAGTACTTC

size: NA
J: TRBJ1-6
D: NA
V: TRBV6-5
CDR3: CASSYRGSPLHF
DNA: TGTGCCAGCAGTTACAGGGGCTCACCCCTCCACTTT

size: NA
J: TRBJ1-1
D: TRBD1
V: TRBV15
CDR3: CATSPDRMNTEAFF
DNA: TGTGCCACCAGCCCGGACAGGATGAACACTGAAGCTTTCTTT

size: NA
J: TRBJ1-1
D: TRBD1
V: TRBV2
CDR3: CASSSTGGETEAFF
DNA: TGTGCCAGCAGTTCCACAGGGGGCGAAACTGAAGCTTTCTTT

size: NA
J: TRBJ1-1
D: NA
V: TRBV12-5
CDR3: CASGSTQTGNTEAFF
DNA: TGTGCTAGTGGTTCGACCCAGACAGGGAACACTGAAGCTTTCTTT

size: NA
J: TRBJ2-3
D: NA
V: TRBV7-9
CDR3: CASSSPRVTETFQDTQYF
DNA: TGTGCCAGCAGCTCCCCCCGGGTGACAGAAACCTTCCAGGATACGCAGTATTTT

size: NA
J: TRBJ1-2
D: NA
V: TRBV6-5
CDR3: CASSYSSGGRFTF
DNA: TGTGCCAGCAGTTACTCGAGCGGGGGCCGGTTCACCTTC

size: NA
J: TRBJ1-2
D: TRBD1
V: TRBV2
CDR3: CASRAGGIRGYTF
DNA: TGTGCCAGCAGGGCAGGGGGAATTCGTGGCTACACCTTC

size: NA
J: TRBJ2-7
D: NA
V: TRBV19
CDR3: CASSISGGASSYEQYF
DNA: TGTGCCAGTAGTATCAGTGGGGGCGCGAGCTCCTACGAGCAGTACTTC

size: NA
J: TRBJ1-3
D: NA
V: TRBV5-6
CDR3: CASSEDWKGNTIYF
DNA: TGTGCCAGCAGCGAGGACTGGAAAGGAAACACCATATATTTT